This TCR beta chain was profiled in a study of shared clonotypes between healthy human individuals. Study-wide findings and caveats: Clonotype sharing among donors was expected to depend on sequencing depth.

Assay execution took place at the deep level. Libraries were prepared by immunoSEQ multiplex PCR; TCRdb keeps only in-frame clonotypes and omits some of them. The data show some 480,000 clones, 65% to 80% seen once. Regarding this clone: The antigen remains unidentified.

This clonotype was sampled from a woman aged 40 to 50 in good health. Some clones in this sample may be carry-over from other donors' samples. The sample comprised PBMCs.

The CDR3 region is CASTRSGWEQETQYF. The CDR3 bases are TGTGCCAGCACGCGCTCCGGATGGGAACAAGAGACCCAGTACTTC. The rearrangement links TRBV27 to TRBJ2-5, with no clear D. The CDR3 extends over 15 amino acids. V lost 7 bases and J lost 2, with 17 bases in between. Germline V gene data show CDR1 as MNHEY and CDR2 as SMNVEV (reference sequence).